These 31 T cell receptor beta chains originate from one sample sequenced in a study of CD8+CD57+ T cells in acquired aplastic anemia. Patients who underwent sequencing had shown CD8+CD57+ cell expansion by flow cytometry. The template for TCR beta VDJ and CDR3 sequence profiling was genomic DNA. TCRdb independently ran MiXCR on the reads; one entry per CDR3 protein. The sample comprises about 290,000 distinct CDR3 sequences, about three fifths of which are singletons, and 1.3% rests with the top ten. Input material: sorted CD4+, CD8+, or CD8+CD57+ T cells (not recorded which) from PBMCs. Receptors originate from a human donor with aplastic anemia.

This clonotype was detected a few times. DNA of the CDR3: TGCGCCAGCAGCTCGAATGGAGCGGGGGGGCGTATCACAGATACGCAGTATTTT. It is translated as CASSSNGAGGRITDTQYF. V is TRBV5-1 and J is TRBJ2-3; 10 bases agree with TRBD2. Germline V CDR1 and CDR2: SGHRS, YFSETQ. Losses at the gene ends were 3 bases for V and 2 bases for J; bases not matched to a gene: 12. The CDR3 contains 18 residues.

In its sample, this clonotype was seen many times. This rearrangement joins TRBV6-1 to TRBJ1-6; 7 bases align to TRBD1. This CDR3 contains 15 residues. With 1 base clipped from V and 9 bases from J, the junction kept 6 bases outside the gene matches. Germline values: CDR1 MNHNS, CDR2 SASEGT. The CDR3 bases are TGTGCCAGCAGTGAAGAGGGGGCGGGGAGTTCACCCCTCCACTTT. This gives the protein CASSEEGAGSSPLHF.

This clonotype was seen ten or more times. The rearrangement uses TRBV5-5 and TRBJ2-3, with a tentative D call TRBD1 (5 bases). The CDR3 length is 15 residues. Germline assignment: CDR1 SGHKS and CDR2 YYEKEE (reference sequence). The ends were cut back, 2 bases at V and 4 bases at J, with 14 bases in the middle. The chain's CDR3 is CASSLRQRGPDTQYF. CDR3 coding DNA: TGTGCCAGCAGCTTACGACAGAGAGGCCCAGATACGCAGTATTTT.

This clonotype was seen many times. The chain carries TRBV20-1 and TRBJ2-7, with TRBD1 matching 12 bases. The CDR3 runs 15 residues. Losses at the gene ends were 1 base for V and 13 bases for J; bases not matched to a gene: 14. Germline V gives CDR1 DFQATT, CDR2 SNEGSKA (reference sequence). The CDR3 DNA reads TGCAGTGCTAGAGGAGAGTCCGGGACAGGGGGCGCCGCTTACTTC. As protein: CSARGESGTGGAAYF.

CDR3 sequence (DNA): TGTGCCAGTAGCGGGACAGGGCAGCCCCAGCATTTT. Protein sequence: CASSGTGQPQHF. The rearrangement joins TRBV24-1 to TRBJ1-5, with 9 bases fitting TRBD1. The CDR3 totals 12 residues. Germline values: CDR1 KGHDR, CDR2 SFDVKD. Trimming cost V 11 bases and J 7 bases; bases outside gene matches: 5.

This clonotype came up many times. The CDR3 DNA reads as TGCGCCAGCAGCCCCAGCGGGGGCGGGTCCTTTACCTACGAGCAGTACTTC. This codes for CASSPSGGGSFTYEQYF. The chain links TRBV5-1 to TRBJ2-7; 8 nucleotides line up with TRBD2. J was trimmed by 2 bases and V by 4 bases; bases with no gene match: 14. Germline loops: CDR1 SGHRS, CDR2 YFSETQ. CDR3 length: 17 residues. The full variable domain, its missing parts supplied by reference TRBV5-1 and TRBJ2-7, is KAGVTQTPRYLIKTRGQQVTLSCSPISGHRSVSWYQQTPGQGLQFLFEYFSETQRNKGNFPGRFSGRQFSNSRSEMNVSTLELGDSALYLCASSPSGGGSFTYEQYFGPGTRLTVT.

The chain combines TRBV10-2 with TRBJ2-7; TRBD2 matches 11 bases. Per the germline V gene, CDR1 is WSHSY and CDR2 is SAAADI. The length of the CDR3 is 19 residues. The V gene end was trimmed by 4 bases and the J gene end by 6 bases; junction bases not matched to a gene: 20. CDR3 amino acids: CASSVASSPLAGGGSEQYF. Written as DNA, the CDR3 is TGCGCCAGCAGTGTTGCCAGCTCACCGCTAGCGGGAGGAGGTAGCGAGCAGTACTTC.

V gene TRBV7-9 combines with J gene TRBJ2-1, with D perhaps TRBD1 or TRBD2 (5 bases each). The CDR3 runs to 14 residues. V lost 6 bases and J lost 5, with 14 bases in between. Germline CDR1 is SEHNR and CDR2 is FQNEAQ (reference sequence). As DNA, the CDR3 is TGTGCCAGCAGTCAGGGAGATACAAACAATGAGCAGTTCTTC. It is translated as CASSQGDTNNEQFF.

This chain links TRBV5-1 with TRBJ2-1, with TRBD1 identical over 9 bases. The germline V gene has CDR1 SGHRS and CDR2 YFSETQ. The V and J ends lost 4 bases and 10 bases, in that order; junction bases with no gene match: 12. This CDR3 region has 15 residues. This CDR3 reads CASSTSGTGTYEQFF. The DNA of the CDR3 is TGCGCCAGCAGCACCTCCGGGACAGGGACTTACGAGCAGTTCTTC.

The chain recombines TRBV5-1 with TRBJ2-7, with 7 bases matching TRBD1. V gave up 4 bases and J gave up 2 bases; unmatched junction bases: 6. The CDR3 runs to 14 residues. Per the germline V gene, CDR1 is SGHRS and CDR2 is YFSETQ. The CDR3 DNA reads TGCGCCAGCAGCCGTGAGGGGGCTACCTACGAGCAGTACTTC. This codes for CASSREGATYEQYF. Looking up the rest from reference TRBV5-1 and TRBJ2-7 gives the full variable domain: KAGVTQTPRYLIKTRGQQVTLSCSPISGHRSVSWYQQTPGQGLQFLFEYFSETQRNKGNFPGRFSGRQFSNSRSEMNVSTLELGDSALYLCASSREGATYEQYFGPGTRLTVT.

This rearrangement joins TRBV7-9 to TRBJ1-2, with 8 bases identical to TRBD1. The CDR3 length is 14 residues. J gave up 14 bases and V 3 bases, and 14 bases lay outside the gene matches. Germline CDR1 SEHNR, CDR2 FQNEAQ (reference sequence). CDR3 sequence: CASSLGQELLGTTF. CDR3 coding DNA: TGTGCCAGCAGCTTGGGACAGGAGTTGTTGGGTACAACCTTC.

This clonotype has more than one count but fewer than ten. This chain connects TRBV7-9 to TRBJ2-7; tentative D call: TRBD1 (5 bases). This CDR3 comprises 15 residues. Trimming took 5 bases from V and 3 from J, leaving 17 bases between them. Per germline, CDR1 SEHNR and CDR2 FQNEAQ (reference sequence). CDR3 DNA: TGTGCCAGCAGCCTTCAGACAGTTGCAAACTACGAGCAGTACTTC. Translating gives CASSLQTVANYEQYF.

The V gene is TRBV5-1, the J gene TRBJ1-2, with no clear D. The CDR3 has 13 amino acids. Trimming pared 4 bases from V and 4 bases from J, leaving 11 bases between. CDR1 is SGHRS and CDR2 is YFSETQ in the germline V gene. CDR3 coding DNA: TGCGCCAGCAGCCCAGAGTCCGCCTATGGCTACACCTTC. Encoded protein: CASSPESAYGYTF.

The V call is TRBV5-1, the J call TRBJ2-7, with D perhaps being TRBD1 or TRBD2 (5 bases each). Germline-derived CDR1 and CDR2 are SGHRS and YFSETQ. This CDR3 is built from 14 residues. The germline V and J ends were trimmed by 4 bases and 6 bases, with 17 bases remaining between them. The CDR3 DNA is TGCGCCAGCAGCCTAGTTGGGGGTGTAGCCGAGCAGTACTTC. Protein sequence: CASSLVGGVAEQYF.

This clonotype was found a few times. The chain combines TRBV20-1 with TRBJ2-5, with 8 positions matching TRBD1. The CDR3 totals 13 residues. CDR1 is DFQATT, CDR2 SNEGSKA, per germline (reference sequence). With 6 bases clipped from V and 1 base from J, the junction kept 4 bases outside the gene matches. The CDR3 reads CSAVGTGQETQYF. CDR3 coding DNA: TGCAGTGCCGTTGGGACAGGCCAAGAGACCCAGTACTTC.

This clonotype has a count of ten or more. The chain recombines TRBV5-8 with TRBJ1-1, with TRBD1 as a possible D gene (5 bases). This CDR3 is built from 16 residues. The V gene lost 0 bases and the J gene lost 3 bases, with 15 bases spanning the gap. CDR1 and CDR2 (germline): SGHTS, YDEGEE. CDR3 DNA sequence: TGTGCCAGCAGCTTGGCCAATGGGGCTAGGGACACTGAAGCTTTCTTT. Its translation: CASSLANGARDTEAFF.

This clonotype was counted once. This chain joins TRBV10-2 and TRBJ2-5, with a weak D call TRBD1 (6 bases). The CDR3 extends over 14 amino acids. Germline CDR1 and CDR2: WSHSY and SAAADI. V was trimmed by 6 bases and J by 9 bases, leaving 20 bases between them. The DNA for the CDR3 is TGCGCCAGCAGGGGGGCAGGCAGCAATCAGCCCCAGTACTTC. Translating it yields CASRGAGSNQPQYF.

This clonotype was seen ten or more times. CDR3 coding DNA: TGTGCCAGCAGTACCCAGCGGTCGTCCTACAATGAGCAGTTCTTC. Protein: CASSTQRSSYNEQFF. This chain links TRBV6-1 with TRBJ2-1, with D possibly being TRBD2 (5 bases). CDR3 size: 15 residues. From germline, CDR1 is MNHNS and CDR2 SASEGT. Trimming left V 5 bases short and J 1 base short, with 12 bases between.

The chain links TRBV7-9 to TRBJ2-7; D is undetermined. Trimming took off 5 bases at V and 7 bases at J, with 24 bases between the two ends. The CDR3 is made up of 16 amino acids. In germline, CDR1 is SEHNR, CDR2 FQNEAQ (reference sequence). CDR3 region: CASSPLLLRSALEQYF. The CDR3 DNA is TGTGCCAGCAGCCCCCTATTACTGCGCTCCGCTTTAGAGCAGTACTTC.

J is TRBJ2-3 and V is TRBV4-1, with D maybe TRBD2 (7 bases). The CDR3 consists of 14 residues. The ends were cut back, 7 bases at V and 2 bases at J, with 13 bases in the middle. Per germline, CDR1 MGHRA and CDR2 YSYEKL. CDR3 loop: CASTGAGDTDTQYF. The CDR3 coding sequence is TGCGCCAGCACGGGGGCGGGGGACACAGATACGCAGTATTTT.

CDR3 region: CASSGGGTGELFF. The DNA of the CDR3 is TGTGCCAGCAGCGGGGGAGGGACCGGGGAGCTGTTTTTT. V is TRBV9 and J is TRBJ2-2; TRBD2 matches at 7 bases. The germline V gene encodes CDR1 SGDLS and CDR2 YYNGEE. The CDR3 covers 13 residues. The J segment lost 5 bases and the V segment lost 3 bases, leaving 1 base of the junction unmatched.

This chain connects TRBV10-1 to TRBJ2-7, with TRBD2 matching 15 bases. This CDR3 has 19 residues. CDR1 is WNHNN, CDR2 SYGVQD, per germline (reference sequence). V shed 11 bases and J 3 bases; nucleotides not matched to a gene: 20. CDR3 residues: CAGITPGTSGGSVGYEQYF. The CDR3 region has the DNA TGCGCCGGCATTACCCCCGGGACTAGCGGGGGGTCTGTGGGCTACGAGCAGTACTTC.

The V call is TRBV19, the J call TRBJ1-2; maybe TRBD1 (6 bases). CDR3 size: 13 residues. CDR1 is LNHDA, CDR2 SQIVND, per germline (reference sequence). Trimming pared 8 bases from V and 8 bases from J, leaving 18 bases between. The CDR3 loop reads CASGEVGARGYTF. DNA of the CDR3: TGTGCCAGTGGCGAAGTGGGGGCGCGAGGCTACACCTTC.

The chain links TRBV24-1 to TRBJ1-2; D is unresolved. The CDR3 is 13 residues long. Trimming took off 4 bases at V and 4 bases at J, with 9 bases between the two ends. Germline CDR1 KGHDR, CDR2 SFDVKD. The CDR3 nucleotides are TGTGCCACCAGTGACCAGATAGGCTATGGCTACACCTTC. Translating gives CATSDQIGYGYTF.

The chain joins TRBV12-3 or TRBV12-4 to TRBJ2-7; no definite D call. This CDR3 is 14 amino acids long. Trimming cost V 1 base and J 7 bases, with 14 bases left between them. The CDR3 DNA follows: TGTGCCAGCAGTTTAGGGGTATCAGCTCGAGAGCAGTACTTC. It codes for CASSLGVSAREQYF.

The chain is built from TRBV9 and TRBJ1-1, with TRBD1 matching over 10 bases. From germline, CDR1 is SGDLS and CDR2 YYNGEE. V was pared by 0 bases and J by 0 bases, with 11 bases of the junction left unmatched. CDR3 length: 19 residues. The CDR3 DNA is TGTGCCAGCAGCGTAGCCCTCGAAGGGACAGGGGCCATGAACACTGAAGCTTTCTTT. This codes for CASSVALEGTGAMNTEAFF.

In its sample, this clonotype was seen a few times. The chain uses TRBV19 and TRBJ2-2, with D uncertain. Trimming stripped 8 bases from V and 1 base from J, with 8 bases between. Germline loops: CDR1 LNHDA, CDR2 SQIVND (reference sequence). This CDR3 is 13 amino acids long. Here the CDR3 reads CASLSRNTGELFF. For the CDR3, the DNA is TGTGCCAGTCTGAGCCGGAACACCGGGGAGCTGTTTTTT.

Note on this clonotype: Since no conserved phenylalanine or tryptophan closes the CDR3, a read error is the likely cause. The chain links TRBV9 to TRBJ2-4, with 11 bases that match TRBD1. The junction had 6 bases not matched to a gene; V was cut back by 4 bases and J by 0 bases. Germline CDR1 is SGDLS and CDR2 is YYNGEE. This CDR3 has 17 residues. The CDR3 sequence is CASSPRDRGGAKNIQYL. For the CDR3, the DNA is TGTGCCAGCAGCCCCCGGGACAGGGGGGGAGCCAAAAACATTCAGTACCTC.

The rearrangement uses TRBV7-2 and TRBJ2-1, with TRBD2 matching over 14 bases. Germline loops: CDR1 SGHTA, CDR2 FQGNSA. The CDR3 length is 16 residues. After removal of 5 bases from V and 12 bases from J, the junction contained 12 bases not matched to a gene. CDR3 DNA sequence: TGTGCCAGCAGCACCCCGGGACTAGCGGGAGTGTGGACGCAGTTCTTC. This codes for CASSTPGLAGVWTQFF.

This clonotype was observed many times. The rearrangement joins TRBV2 to TRBJ1-6, with D unclear. The V end lost 7 bases, the J end lost 9 bases, and 13 bases lay between the germline ends. Germline CDR1 is SNHLY and CDR2 is FYNNEI. The CDR3 runs 13 residues. The CDR3 sequence is CASTKDLSSPLHF. The CDR3 DNA reads TGTGCCAGCACGAAGGACCTTTCTTCACCCCTCCACTTT.

The chain has TRBV2 and TRBJ2-1, with 9 nucleotides matching TRBD2. The CDR3 length is 17 residues. The junction had 9 bases not matched to a gene; V was cut back by 4 bases and J by 2 bases. CDR1 SNHLY and CDR2 FYNNEI come from the germline V gene. Here the CDR3 DNA reads TGTGCCAGCAGTGCGGGGGTTGTAGCGGGGGCCTACAATGAGCAGTTCTTC. Translating gives CASSAGVVAGAYNEQFF.